The clone carrying this T cell receptor (beta chain) was observed a few times. This CDR3 contains 16 residues. V shed 5 bases, J shed 3 bases, and the junction held 10 bases outside the gene matches. Germline V lookup: CDR1 SNHLY, CDR2 FYNNEI. This entry belongs to a study of cytotoxic CD8 clonotypes in ibrutinib-treated CLL. The table came from immunoSEQ multiplex PCR; TCRdb's copy has only in-frame clones and leaves some out. The sample records roughly 220,000 clones, roughly 79% being singletons. V usage is TRBV2 and J usage is TRBJ1-1, with 9 bases matching TRBD1. Sequencing was performed on PBMCs, taken after 12 months of ibrutinib treatment. The clonotype originates from a human donor with chronic lymphocytic leukemia. CDR3 DNA: TGTGCCAGCAGTCCCGGGACAGGGTCCTCAGACACTGAAGCTTTCTTT. Its translation: CASSPGTGSSDTEAFF. The full variable domain, in which reference TRBV2 and TRBJ1-1 provide the parts outside the CDR3, is EPEVTQTPSHQVTQMGQEVILRCVPISNHLYFYWYRQILGQKVEFLVSFYNNEISEKSEIFDDQFSVERPDGSNFTLKIRSTKLEDSAMYFCASSPGTGSSDTEAFFGQGTRLTVV.